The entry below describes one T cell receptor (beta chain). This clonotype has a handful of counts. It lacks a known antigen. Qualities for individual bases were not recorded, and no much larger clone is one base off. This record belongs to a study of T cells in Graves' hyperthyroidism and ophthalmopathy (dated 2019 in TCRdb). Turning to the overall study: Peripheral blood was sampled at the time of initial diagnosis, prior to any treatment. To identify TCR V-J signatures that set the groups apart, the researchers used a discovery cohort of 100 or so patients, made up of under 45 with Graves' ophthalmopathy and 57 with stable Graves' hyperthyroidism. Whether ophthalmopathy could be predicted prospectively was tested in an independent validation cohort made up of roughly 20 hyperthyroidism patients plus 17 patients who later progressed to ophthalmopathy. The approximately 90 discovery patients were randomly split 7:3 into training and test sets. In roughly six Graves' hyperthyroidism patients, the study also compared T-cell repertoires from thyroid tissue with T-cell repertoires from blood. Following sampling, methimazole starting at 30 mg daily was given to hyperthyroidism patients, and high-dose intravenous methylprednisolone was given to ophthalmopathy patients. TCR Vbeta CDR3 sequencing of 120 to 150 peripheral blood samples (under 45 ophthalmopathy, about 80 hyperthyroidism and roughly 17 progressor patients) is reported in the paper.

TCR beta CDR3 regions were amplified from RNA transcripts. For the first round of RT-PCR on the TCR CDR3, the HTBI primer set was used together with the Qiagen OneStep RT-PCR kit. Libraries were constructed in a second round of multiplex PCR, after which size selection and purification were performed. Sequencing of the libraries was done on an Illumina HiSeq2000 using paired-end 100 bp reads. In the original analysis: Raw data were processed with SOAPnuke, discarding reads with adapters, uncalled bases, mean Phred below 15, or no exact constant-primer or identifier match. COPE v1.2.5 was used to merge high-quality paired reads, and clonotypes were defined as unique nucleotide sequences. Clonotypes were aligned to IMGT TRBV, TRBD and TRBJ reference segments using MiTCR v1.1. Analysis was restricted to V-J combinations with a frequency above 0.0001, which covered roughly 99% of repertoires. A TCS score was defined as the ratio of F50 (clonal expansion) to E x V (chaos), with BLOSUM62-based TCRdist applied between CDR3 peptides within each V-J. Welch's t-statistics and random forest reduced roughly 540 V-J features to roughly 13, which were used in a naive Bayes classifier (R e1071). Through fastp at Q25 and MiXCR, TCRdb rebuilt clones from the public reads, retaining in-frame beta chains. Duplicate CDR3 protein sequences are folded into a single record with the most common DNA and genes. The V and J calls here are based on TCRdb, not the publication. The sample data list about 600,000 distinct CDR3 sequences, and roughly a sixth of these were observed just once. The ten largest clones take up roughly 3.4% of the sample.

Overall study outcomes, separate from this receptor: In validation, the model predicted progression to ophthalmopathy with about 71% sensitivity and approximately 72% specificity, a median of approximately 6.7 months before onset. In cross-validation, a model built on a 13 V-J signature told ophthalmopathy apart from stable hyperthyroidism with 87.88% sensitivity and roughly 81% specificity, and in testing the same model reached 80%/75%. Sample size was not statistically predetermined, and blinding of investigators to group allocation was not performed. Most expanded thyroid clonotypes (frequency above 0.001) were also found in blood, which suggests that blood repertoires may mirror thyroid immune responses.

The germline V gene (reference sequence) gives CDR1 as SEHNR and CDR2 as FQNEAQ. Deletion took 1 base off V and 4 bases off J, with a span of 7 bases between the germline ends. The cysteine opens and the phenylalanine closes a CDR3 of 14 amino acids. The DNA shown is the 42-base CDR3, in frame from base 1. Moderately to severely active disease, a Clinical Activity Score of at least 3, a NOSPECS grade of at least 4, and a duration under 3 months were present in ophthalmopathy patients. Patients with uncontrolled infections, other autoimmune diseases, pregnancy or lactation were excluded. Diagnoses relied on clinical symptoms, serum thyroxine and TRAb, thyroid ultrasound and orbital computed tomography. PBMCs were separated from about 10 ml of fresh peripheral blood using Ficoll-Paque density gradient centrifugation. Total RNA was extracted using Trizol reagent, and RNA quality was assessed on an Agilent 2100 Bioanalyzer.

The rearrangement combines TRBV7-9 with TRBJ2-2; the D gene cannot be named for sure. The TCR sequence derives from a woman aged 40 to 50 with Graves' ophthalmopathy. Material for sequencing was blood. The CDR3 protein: CASSLGGPTGELFF. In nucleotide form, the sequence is TGTGCCAGCAGCTTAGGCGGACCCACCGGGGAGCTGTTTTTT. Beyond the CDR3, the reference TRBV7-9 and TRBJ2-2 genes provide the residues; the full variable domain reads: DTGVSQNPRHKITKRGQNVTFRCDPISEHNRLYWYRQTLGQGPEFLTYFQNEAQLEKSRLLSDRFSAERPKGSFSTLEIQRTEQGDSAMYLCASSLGGPTGELFFGEGSRLTVL.